These 26 T cell receptor beta chains were all obtained from the same sample, sequenced in a study of post-analysis software for immune sequencing data. Study-wide points: Patients showed TRBV5-6, TRBV5-1 and TRBV20-1 among 4 or 5 TRBV segments more frequent than in controls.

TCR beta libraries were prepared from cDNA with unique molecular identifiers. TCRdb ran MiXCR on the PCR reads and lists one entry per CDR3 protein. The data show hundreds of thousands of distinct CDR3 sequences, around 64% seen once. No antigen has been assigned to these receptors. The specimen sequenced was blood. Every receptor here comes from a girl aged 2 to 9 with multiple sclerosis.

This chain joins TRBV20-1 and TRBJ2-4; TRBD1 is a possible D gene (6 bases). Germline assignment: CDR1 DFQATT and CDR2 SNEGSKA (reference sequence). This CDR3 is 14 amino acids long. V was trimmed by 6 bases and J by 0 bases, leaving 12 bases between them. CDR3 in DNA: TGCAGTGCGCTGACAGGCTCAGCCAAAAACATTCAGTACTTC. Translation: CSALTGSAKNIQYF.

The CDR3 DNA reads as TGCAGTGCTAGCCCCCCCCCGGGACAGGGGGCCACTAATGAAAAACTGTTTTTT. The encoded protein is CSASPPPGQGATNEKLFF. V gene TRBV20-1 combines with J gene TRBJ1-4; TRBD1 agrees at 12 bases. The CDR3 spans 18 residues. Germline V gene lookup returns CDR1 DFQATT and CDR2 SNEGSKA (reference sequence). V lost 3 bases and J lost 2; bases outside the gene matches: 10.

The V gene is TRBV20-1, the J gene TRBJ2-7, with 9 bases that match TRBD2. Germline V gives CDR1 DFQATT, CDR2 SNEGSKA (reference sequence). This CDR3 region has 14 residues. The V gene end was trimmed by 3 bases and the J gene end by 0 bases; junction bases not matched to a gene: 3. CDR3 coding DNA: TGCAGTGCTAGCCATAGCGGGAGCTCCTACGAGCAGTACTTC. The encoded protein is CSASHSGSSYEQYF.

This clonotype appeared a few times. The rearrangement uses TRBV20-1 and TRBJ2-3; 9 nucleotides line up with TRBD2. With 8 bases clipped from V and 4 bases from J, the junction kept 10 bases outside the gene matches. This CDR3 has 14 residues. Per the germline V gene, CDR1 is DFQATT and CDR2 is SNEGSKA (reference sequence). DNA of the CDR3: TGCAGTACCCGTTTAGCGGGGGTGGCAGATACGCAGTATTTT. Protein product: CSTRLAGVADTQYF.

This rearrangement joins TRBV3-1 to TRBJ2-2; 7 nucleotides match TRBD1. Germline V gene lookup returns CDR1 LGHDT and CDR2 YNNKEL (reference sequence). The CDR3 contains 14 residues. Trimming cost V 5 bases and J 6 bases; bases outside gene matches: 6. This CDR3 is CASSWDSSAGELFF. DNA for the CDR3: TGTGCCAGCAGCTGGGACAGCAGCGCCGGGGAGCTGTTTTTT.

V gene TRBV2 combines with J gene TRBJ1-1, with D possibly matching TRBD1 (5 bases). V was trimmed by 4 bases and J by 0 bases, leaving 12 bases between them. This CDR3 contains 15 residues. Germline V lookup: CDR1 SNHLY, CDR2 FYNNEI. The CDR3 nucleotides are TGTGCCAGCAGTGCCATCAGGGCGGTGAACACTGAAGCTTTCTTT. Protein: CASSAIRAVNTEAFF.

The rearrangement joins TRBV27 to TRBJ2-3; D gene ambiguous. This CDR3 is built from 14 residues. CDR1 and CDR2 from the germline V gene are MNHEY and SMNVEV (reference sequence). V lost 5 bases to trimming and J lost 4 bases, with 13 bases between them. CDR3 loop: CASSPLGRADTQYF. The DNA for the CDR3 is TGTGCCAGCAGTCCCCTAGGTAGGGCAGATACGCAGTATTTT.

This clonotype showed up just a few times. The chain carries TRBV10-2 and TRBJ2-1; 12 positions match TRBD2. V shed 6 bases and J 7 bases; nucleotides not matched to a gene: 7. Germline V lookup: CDR1 WSHSY, CDR2 SAAADI. The CDR3 totals 15 residues. The CDR3 region is CASRELAGGGNEQFF. In DNA, the CDR3 is TGCGCCAGCAGAGAACTAGCGGGGGGCGGAAATGAGCAGTTCTTC.

This clonotype has more than one count but fewer than ten. The J gene is TRBJ2-7, the V gene TRBV20-1; D is undetermined. Trimming removed 3 bases at V and 0 bases at J, with 9 bases between. The germline V gene has CDR1 DFQATT and CDR2 SNEGSKA (reference sequence). The CDR3 loop spans 13 amino acids. CDR3 DNA: TGCAGTGCTAGTCCTCATAGCTCCTACGAGCAGTACTTC. As protein: CSASPHSSYEQYF.

The genes are TRBV20-1 and TRBJ2-4; 10 positions agree with TRBD2. The DNA end lines up better with TRBJ2-7; the J call may be wrong. There are 13 residues in the CDR3. Germline V gene lookup returns CDR1 DFQATT and CDR2 SNEGSKA (reference sequence). The CDR3 here is CSARLAGVPEQYF. The DNA of the CDR3 is TGCAGTGCTAGGCTAGCGGGAGTACCCGAGCAGTACTTC.

V usage is TRBV5-1 and J usage is TRBJ1-4; D gene unclear. Germline CDR1 and CDR2: SGHRS and YFSETQ. V was shortened by 4 bases and J by 0 bases, with 10 bases between the two germline ends. The CDR3 sequence is 15 residues long. The CDR3 coding sequence is TGCGCCAGCAGCCCTTACACCGCAACTAATGAAAAACTGTTTTTT. Its protein is CASSPYTATNEKLFF.

This clonotype showed up just a few times. The chain is built from TRBV9 and TRBJ2-7, with D perhaps TRBD1 (7 bases). Germline V gene sequence: CDR1 SGDLS, CDR2 YYNGEE. The CDR3 length is 16 residues. V lost 0 bases and J 1 base, leaving 14 bases between the germline ends. CDR3 residues: CASSVEEGARSYEQYF. The CDR3 DNA sequence: TGTGCCAGCAGCGTAGAGGAGGGGGCGAGGTCCTACGAGCAGTACTTC.

The V gene is TRBV12-3 or TRBV12-4, the J gene TRBJ1-2; TRBD1 matches 8 bases. CDR3 length: 15 amino acids. V lost 1 base to trimming and J lost 4 bases; unmatched junction nucleotides: 5. CDR3 amino acids: CASSLGRGLTYGYTF. The CDR3, as DNA: TGTGCCAGCAGTTTAGGCAGGGGGCTTACCTATGGCTACACCTTC.

The chain uses TRBV5-1 and TRBJ2-3, with TRBD2 identical over 14 bases. V gave up 3 bases and J gave up 4 bases; unmatched junction bases: 10. Germline V CDR1 and CDR2: SGHRS, YFSETQ. The CDR3 is 18 amino acids. The chain's CDR3 is CASSSGLAGGLSADTQYF. The CDR3, as DNA: TGCGCCAGCAGCTCAGGACTAGCGGGAGGCCTTAGCGCAGATACGCAGTATTTT.

In this sample, this clonotype turned up once. Its ends do not fully match the called genes, so a read error is possible. V usage is TRBV10-2 and J usage is TRBJ2-7; D might be TRBD1 (5 bases). The CDR3 runs to 12 residues. CDR1 is WSHSY and CDR2 is SAAADI in the germline V gene. The CDR3 is CASSELGHEQYF. For the CDR3, the DNA is TGCGCCAGTAGTGAGTTGGGGCACGAGCAGTACTTC.

The chain is built from TRBV20-1 and TRBJ2-3; 8 bases align to TRBD2. This CDR3 region has 14 residues. Germline lookup yields CDR1 DFQATT and CDR2 SNEGSKA (reference sequence). Losses at the gene ends were 3 bases for V and 6 bases for J; bases not matched to a gene: 8. The CDR3 region has the DNA TGCAGTGCTAGCCGCCGGGGGGGAGAGGATACGCAGTATTTT. This sequence encodes CSASRRGGEDTQYF.

The V gene is TRBV12-3 or TRBV12-4, the J gene TRBJ1-5; TRBD1 matches at 7 bases. V was pared by 4 bases and J by 5 bases, with 5 bases of the junction left unmatched. This CDR3 is built from 14 residues. For the CDR3, the DNA is TGTGCCAGCAGTTGGACAGGTAGATATCAGCCCCAGCATTTT. It encodes CASSWTGRYQPQHF.

This clonotype was seen a handful of times. V gene TRBV6-5 combines with J gene TRBJ1-2; D may be TRBD1 (5 bases). Trimming pared 7 bases from V and 10 bases from J, leaving 22 bases between. Looked up from germline, CDR1 is MNHEY and CDR2 is SVGAGI. The CDR3 is 14 residues long. The DNA for the CDR3 is TGTGCCAGCACCTTAAACCCGGGACTAGGTGACTACACCTTC. Its protein product is CASTLNPGLGDYTF.

V and J are TRBV12-3 or TRBV12-4 and TRBJ1-2; 9 positions agree with TRBD1. After removal of 6 bases from V and 4 bases from J, the junction contained 6 bases not matched to a gene. This CDR3 spans 14 amino acids. The CDR3 sequence: CASRGTGGAYGYTF. CDR3 coding DNA: TGTGCCAGCAGGGGTACAGGGGGCGCCTATGGCTACACCTTC.

The chain carries TRBV6-4 and TRBJ1-1, with D possibly matching TRBD1 (5 bases). V was clipped by 0 bases and J by 3 bases, with 8 bases between them. The CDR3 length is 14 residues. The germline V gene encodes CDR1 MRHNA and CDR2 SNTAGT. CDR3 loop: CASSDSMGDTEAFF. CDR3 DNA sequence: TGTGCCAGCAGTGACTCGATGGGGGACACTGAAGCTTTCTTT.

This clonotype has only a few counts. V usage is TRBV12-3 or TRBV12-4 and J usage is TRBJ1-5, with D possibly TRBD1 on 5 matching bases. V was clipped by 3 bases and J by 1 base, with 13 bases between them. The CDR3 consists of 16 residues. The CDR3 spells CASSFRGRASNQPQHF. Written as DNA, the CDR3 is TGTGCCAGCAGTTTTAGGGGCAGGGCGAGCAATCAGCCCCAGCATTTT.

The genes are TRBV6-5 and TRBJ2-1; D is perhaps TRBD2 (6 bases). From germline, CDR1 is MNHEY and CDR2 SVGAGI. This CDR3 is 15 amino acids long. Trimming took off 0 bases at V and 8 bases at J, with 14 bases between the two ends. CDR3 coding DNA: TGTGCCAGCAGTTACTCGACGGGAGCTACGGATGAGCAGTTCTTC. This translates into CASSYSTGATDEQFF.

This chain connects TRBV20-1 to TRBJ2-3; 9 bases agree with TRBD2. The trim removed 6 bases at V and 4 bases at J, leaving 5 bases unmatched. Germline V gene lookup returns CDR1 DFQATT and CDR2 SNEGSKA (reference sequence). The CDR3 is 13 residues long. The CDR3 region is CSARAGGPDTQYF. The CDR3 region has the DNA TGCAGTGCGCGAGCGGGAGGTCCAGATACGCAGTATTTT.

The chain has TRBV20-1 and TRBJ2-1; D perhaps matches TRBD2 (6 bases). Germline assignment: CDR1 DFQATT and CDR2 SNEGSKA (reference sequence). The CDR3 spans 15 residues. V dropped 3 bases and J dropped 10 bases, with 22 bases sitting between them. The CDR3 sequence: CSASIFEAGKREQFF. In DNA, the CDR3 is TGCAGTGCTAGTATCTTTGAGGCGGGAAAAAGGGAGCAGTTCTTC.

The V and J genes are TRBV7-9 and TRBJ2-3; the D gene is possibly TRBD2 (5 bases). V was pared by 2 bases and J by 2 bases, with 14 bases between. The CDR3 is 16 amino acids. Germline V gene data show CDR1 as SEHNR and CDR2 as FQNEAQ (reference sequence). This chain's CDR3 is CASSLPEGPYTDTQYF. CDR3 nucleotide sequence: TGTGCCAGCAGCTTACCCGAGGGCCCCTACACAGATACGCAGTATTTT.

The V call is TRBV5-1, the J call TRBJ2-1; 8 bases fit TRBD2. This CDR3 is built from 15 residues. The germline CDR1 and CDR2 sequences are SGHRS and YFSETQ. After removal of 0 bases from V and 5 bases from J, the junction contained 4 bases not matched to a gene. CDR3 residues: CASSLGASGHNEQFF. The CDR3 DNA is TGCGCCAGCAGCTTGGGGGCTAGCGGGCACAATGAGCAGTTCTTC.